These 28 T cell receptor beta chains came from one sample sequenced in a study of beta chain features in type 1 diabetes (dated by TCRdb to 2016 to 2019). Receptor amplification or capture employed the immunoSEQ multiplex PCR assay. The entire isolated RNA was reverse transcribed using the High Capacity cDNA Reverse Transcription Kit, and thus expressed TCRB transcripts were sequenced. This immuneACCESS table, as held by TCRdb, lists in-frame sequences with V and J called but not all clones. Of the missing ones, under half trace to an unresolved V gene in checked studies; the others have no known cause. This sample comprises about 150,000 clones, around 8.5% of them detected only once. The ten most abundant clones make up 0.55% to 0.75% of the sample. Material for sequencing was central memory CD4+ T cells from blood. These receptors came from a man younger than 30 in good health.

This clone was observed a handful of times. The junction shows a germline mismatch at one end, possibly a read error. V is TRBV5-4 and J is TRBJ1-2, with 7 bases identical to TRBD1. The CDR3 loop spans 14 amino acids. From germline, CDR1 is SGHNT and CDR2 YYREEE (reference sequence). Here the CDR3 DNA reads TGCGCCAGCAGCCAAGGGTCGACAGGGTGGGGCTACACCTTC. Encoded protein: CASSQGSTGWGYTF.

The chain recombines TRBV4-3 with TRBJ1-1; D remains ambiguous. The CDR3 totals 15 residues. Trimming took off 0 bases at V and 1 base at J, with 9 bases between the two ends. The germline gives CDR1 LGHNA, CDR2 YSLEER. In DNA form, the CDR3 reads TGCGCCAGCAGCCAAGATATCCGAGAGAACACTGAAGCTTTCTTT. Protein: CASSQDIRENTEAFF.

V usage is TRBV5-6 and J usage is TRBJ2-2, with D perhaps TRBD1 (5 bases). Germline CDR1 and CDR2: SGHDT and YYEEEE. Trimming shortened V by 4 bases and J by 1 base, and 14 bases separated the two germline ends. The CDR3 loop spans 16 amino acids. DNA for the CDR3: TGTGCCAGCAGCCAACCCATTACAGGGAACACCGGGGAGCTGTTTTTT. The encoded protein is CASSQPITGNTGELFF.

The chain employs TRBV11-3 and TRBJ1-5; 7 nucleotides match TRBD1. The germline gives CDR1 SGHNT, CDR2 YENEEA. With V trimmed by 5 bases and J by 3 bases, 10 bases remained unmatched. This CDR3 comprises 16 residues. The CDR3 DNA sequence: TGTGCCAGCAGCCTGTGGGACAGCGGTCCCAATCAGCCCCAGCATTTT. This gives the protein CASSLWDSGPNQPQHF. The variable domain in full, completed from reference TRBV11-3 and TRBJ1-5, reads EAGVVQSPRYKIIEKKQPVAFWCNPISGHNTLYWYLQNLGQGPELLIRYENEEAVDDSQLPKDRFSAERLKGVDSTLKIQPAELGDSAVYLCASSLWDSGPNQPQHFGDGTRLSIL.

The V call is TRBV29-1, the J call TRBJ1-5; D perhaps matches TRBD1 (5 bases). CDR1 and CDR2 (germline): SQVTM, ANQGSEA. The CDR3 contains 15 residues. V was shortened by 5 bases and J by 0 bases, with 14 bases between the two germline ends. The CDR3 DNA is TGCAGCGTTTGTTTTATGGACAATAGCAATCAGCCCCAGCATTTT. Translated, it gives CSVCFMDNSNQPQHF.

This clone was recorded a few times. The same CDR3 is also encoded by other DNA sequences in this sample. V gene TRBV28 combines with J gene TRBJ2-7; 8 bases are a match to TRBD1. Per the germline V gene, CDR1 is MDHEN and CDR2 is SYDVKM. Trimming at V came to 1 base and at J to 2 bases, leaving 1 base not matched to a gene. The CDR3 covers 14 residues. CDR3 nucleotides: TGTGCCAGCAGTTTATCACAGGGGGCCTACGAGCAGTACTTC. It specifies CASSLSQGAYEQYF.

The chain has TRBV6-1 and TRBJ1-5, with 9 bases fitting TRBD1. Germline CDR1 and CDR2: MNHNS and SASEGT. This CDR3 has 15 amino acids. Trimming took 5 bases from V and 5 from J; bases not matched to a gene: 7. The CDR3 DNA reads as TGTGCCAGCAGTAACACAGGGGGCACAGATCAGCCCCAGCATTTT. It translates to CASSNTGGTDQPQHF.

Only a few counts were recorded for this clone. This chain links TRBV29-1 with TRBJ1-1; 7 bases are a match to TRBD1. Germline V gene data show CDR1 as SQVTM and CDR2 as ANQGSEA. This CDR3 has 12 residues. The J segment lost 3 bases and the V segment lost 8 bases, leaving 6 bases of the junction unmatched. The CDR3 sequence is CSSRTGDTEAFF. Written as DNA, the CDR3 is TGCAGCTCTCGAACAGGGGACACTGAAGCTTTCTTT.

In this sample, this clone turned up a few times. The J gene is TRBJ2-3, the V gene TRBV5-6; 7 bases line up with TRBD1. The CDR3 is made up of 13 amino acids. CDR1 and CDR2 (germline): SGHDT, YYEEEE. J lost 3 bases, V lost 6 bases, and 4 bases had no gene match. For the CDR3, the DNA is TGTGCCAGCACCATGGACAGGACAGATACGCAGTATTTT. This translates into CASTMDRTDTQYF.

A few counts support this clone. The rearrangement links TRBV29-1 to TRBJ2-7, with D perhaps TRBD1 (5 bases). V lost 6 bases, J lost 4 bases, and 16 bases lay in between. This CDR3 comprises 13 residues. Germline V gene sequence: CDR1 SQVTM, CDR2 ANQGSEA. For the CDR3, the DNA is TGCAGCGTCCGAGGAGCAGGGCTATACGAGCAGTACTTC. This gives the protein CSVRGAGLYEQYF.

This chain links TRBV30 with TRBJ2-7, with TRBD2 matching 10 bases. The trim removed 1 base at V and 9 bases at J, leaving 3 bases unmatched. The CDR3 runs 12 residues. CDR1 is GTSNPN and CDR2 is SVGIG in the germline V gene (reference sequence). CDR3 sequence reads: CAWSAGTSVQYF. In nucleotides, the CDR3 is TGTGCCTGGAGTGCCGGGACTAGCGTGCAGTACTTC.

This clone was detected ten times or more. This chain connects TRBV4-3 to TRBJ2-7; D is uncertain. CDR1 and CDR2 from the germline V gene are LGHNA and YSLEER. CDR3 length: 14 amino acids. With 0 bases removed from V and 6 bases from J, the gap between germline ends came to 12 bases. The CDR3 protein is CASSQDGWAGEQYF. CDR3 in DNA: TGCGCCAGCAGCCAAGATGGCTGGGCCGGCGAGCAGTACTTC.

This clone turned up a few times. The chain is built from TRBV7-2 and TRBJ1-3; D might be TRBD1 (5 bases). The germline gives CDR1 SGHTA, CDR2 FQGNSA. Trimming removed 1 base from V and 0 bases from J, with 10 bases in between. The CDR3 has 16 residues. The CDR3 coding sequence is TGTGCCAGCAGCTTAGTCGGAACAGGCTCTGGAAACACCATATATTTT. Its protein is CASSLVGTGSGNTIYF.

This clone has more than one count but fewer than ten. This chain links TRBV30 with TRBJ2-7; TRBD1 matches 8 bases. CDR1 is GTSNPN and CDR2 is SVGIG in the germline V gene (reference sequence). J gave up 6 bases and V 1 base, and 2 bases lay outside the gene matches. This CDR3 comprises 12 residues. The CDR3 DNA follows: TGTGCCTGGAGTGATACAGGGGGCGAGCAGTACTTC. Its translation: CAWSDTGGEQYF.

The CDR3 DNA reads TGTGCCAGCAGCGTAGGAAATACAGGGTTTGAGCAGTTCTTC. Its protein product is CASSVGNTGFEQFF. The rearrangement links TRBV9 to TRBJ2-1, with D tentatively TRBD1 (6 bases). The V end was cut by 0 bases, the J end by 9 bases, with 13 bases between. CDR1 and CDR2 from the germline V gene are SGDLS and YYNGEE. The CDR3 is 14 residues long.

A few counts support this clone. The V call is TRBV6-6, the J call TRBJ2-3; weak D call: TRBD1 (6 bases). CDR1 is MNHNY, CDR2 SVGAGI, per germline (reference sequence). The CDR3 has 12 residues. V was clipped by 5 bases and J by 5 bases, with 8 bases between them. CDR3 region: CASSIGGDTQYF. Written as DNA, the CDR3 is TGTGCCAGCAGTATAGGGGGAGATACGCAGTATTTT.

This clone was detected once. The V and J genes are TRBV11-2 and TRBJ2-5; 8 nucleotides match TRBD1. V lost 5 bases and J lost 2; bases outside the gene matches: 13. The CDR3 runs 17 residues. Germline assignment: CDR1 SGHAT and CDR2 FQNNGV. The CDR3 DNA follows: TGTGCCAGCAGCCCATGGCATGGACAGGGCGGGCAAGAGACCCAGTACTTC. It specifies CASSPWHGQGGQETQYF.

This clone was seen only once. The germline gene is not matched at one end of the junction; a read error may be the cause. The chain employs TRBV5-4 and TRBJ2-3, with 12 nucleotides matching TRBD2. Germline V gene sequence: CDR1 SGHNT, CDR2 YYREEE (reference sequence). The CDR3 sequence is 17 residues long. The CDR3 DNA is TGTGCCAGCAGCCCTCGACTAGCGGGGGTGAGCACAGATGCGCAGTATTTT. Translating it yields CASSPRLAGVSTDAQYF.

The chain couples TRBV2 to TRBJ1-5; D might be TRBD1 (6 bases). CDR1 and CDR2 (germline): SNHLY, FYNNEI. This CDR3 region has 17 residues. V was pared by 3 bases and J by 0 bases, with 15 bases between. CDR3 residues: CASSDEGRTDSNQPQHF. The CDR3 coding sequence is TGTGCCAGCAGTGATGAGGGCCGGACAGATAGCAATCAGCCCCAGCATTTT.

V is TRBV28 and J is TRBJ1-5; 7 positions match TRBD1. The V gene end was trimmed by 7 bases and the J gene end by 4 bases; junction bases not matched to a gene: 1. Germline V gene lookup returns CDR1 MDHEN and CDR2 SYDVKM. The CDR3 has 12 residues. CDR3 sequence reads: CASKGANQPQHF. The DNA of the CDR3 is TGTGCCAGCAAGGGGGCTAATCAGCCCCAGCATTTT.

The CDR3 spells CASSHGGANYGYTF. The CDR3 coding sequence is TGTGCCAGCAGCCACGGGGGAGCTAACTATGGCTACACCTTC. The chain combines TRBV7-8 with TRBJ1-2, with D possibly being TRBD1 (5 bases). CDR1 SGHVS and CDR2 FQNEAQ come from the germline V gene. This CDR3 contains 14 residues. Between the trimmed V and J ends, which lost 5 bases and 0 bases, there was a span of 10 bases.

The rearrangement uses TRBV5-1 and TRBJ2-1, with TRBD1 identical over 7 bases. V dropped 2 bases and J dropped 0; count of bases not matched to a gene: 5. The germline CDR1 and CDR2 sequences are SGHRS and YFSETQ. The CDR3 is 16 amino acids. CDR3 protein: CASSLATGNSYNEQFF. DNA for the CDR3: TGCGCCAGCAGCTTAGCGACAGGGAACTCCTACAATGAGCAGTTCTTC.

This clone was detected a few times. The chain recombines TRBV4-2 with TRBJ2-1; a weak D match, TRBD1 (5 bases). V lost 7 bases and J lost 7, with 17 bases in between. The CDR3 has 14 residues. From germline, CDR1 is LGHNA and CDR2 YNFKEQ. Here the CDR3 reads CASTVALGVNEQFF. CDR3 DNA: TGTGCCAGCACCGTGGCCCTAGGGGTGAATGAGCAGTTCTTC.

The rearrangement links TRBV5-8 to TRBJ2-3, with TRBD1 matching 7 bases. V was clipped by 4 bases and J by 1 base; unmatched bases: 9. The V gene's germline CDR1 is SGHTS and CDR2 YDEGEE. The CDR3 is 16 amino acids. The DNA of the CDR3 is TGTGCCAGCAGCCGCCCCCCCGGGACAGGCACAGATACGCAGTATTTT. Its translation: CASSRPPGTGTDTQYF.

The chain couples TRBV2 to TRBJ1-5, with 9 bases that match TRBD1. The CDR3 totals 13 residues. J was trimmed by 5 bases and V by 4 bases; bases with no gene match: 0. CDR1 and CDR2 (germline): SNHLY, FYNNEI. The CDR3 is CASSGDRDQPQHF. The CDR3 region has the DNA TGTGCCAGCAGTGGGGACAGGGATCAGCCCCAGCATTTT.

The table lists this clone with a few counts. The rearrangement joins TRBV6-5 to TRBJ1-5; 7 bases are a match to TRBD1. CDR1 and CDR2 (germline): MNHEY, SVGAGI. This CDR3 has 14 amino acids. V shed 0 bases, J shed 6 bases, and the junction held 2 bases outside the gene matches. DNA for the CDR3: TGTGCCAGCAGTTACTCGACAGGGTTTCAGCCCCAGCATTTT. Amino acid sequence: CASSYSTGFQPQHF.

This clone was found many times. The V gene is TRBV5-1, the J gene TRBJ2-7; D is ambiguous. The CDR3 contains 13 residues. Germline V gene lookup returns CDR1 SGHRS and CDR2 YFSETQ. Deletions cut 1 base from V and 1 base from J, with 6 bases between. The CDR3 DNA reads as TGCGCCAGCAGCTTGTGGCAGTCCTACGAGCAGTACTTC. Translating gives CASSLWQSYEQYF.

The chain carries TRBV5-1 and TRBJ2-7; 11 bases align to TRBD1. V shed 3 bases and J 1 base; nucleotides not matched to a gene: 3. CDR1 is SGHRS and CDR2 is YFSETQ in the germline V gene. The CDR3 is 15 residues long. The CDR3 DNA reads TGCGCCAGCAGCTCTGGACAGGGGGCTTCCTACGAGCAGTACTTC. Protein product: CASSSGQGASYEQYF.